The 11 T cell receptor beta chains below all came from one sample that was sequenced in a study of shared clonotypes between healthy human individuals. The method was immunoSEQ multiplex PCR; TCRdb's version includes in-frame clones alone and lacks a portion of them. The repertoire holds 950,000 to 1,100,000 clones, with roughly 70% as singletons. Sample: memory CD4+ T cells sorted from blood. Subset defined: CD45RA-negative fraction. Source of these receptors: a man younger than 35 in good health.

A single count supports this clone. CDR3 sequence: CASSLRYPLNTGELFF. CDR3 sequence (DNA): TGTGCCAGCAGCTTGAGATATCCCCTGAACACCGGGGAGCTGTTTTTT. The V call is TRBV5-5, the J call TRBJ2-2; D gene uncertain. V lost 1 base, J lost 1 base, and 11 bases lay in between. The CDR3 loop spans 16 amino acids. Germline V CDR1 and CDR2: SGHKS, YYEKEE (reference sequence).

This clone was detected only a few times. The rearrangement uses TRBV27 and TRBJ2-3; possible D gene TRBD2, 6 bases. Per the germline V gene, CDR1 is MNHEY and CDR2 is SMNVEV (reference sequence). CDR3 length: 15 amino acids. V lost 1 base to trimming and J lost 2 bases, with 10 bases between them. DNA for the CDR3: TGTGCCAGCAGTTTATATGCGGGACTCACAGATACGCAGTATTTT. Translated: CASSLYAGLTDTQYF.

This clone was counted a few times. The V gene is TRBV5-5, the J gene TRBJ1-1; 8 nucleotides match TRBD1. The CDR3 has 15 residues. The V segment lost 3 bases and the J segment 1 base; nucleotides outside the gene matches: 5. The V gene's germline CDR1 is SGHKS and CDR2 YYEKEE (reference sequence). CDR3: CASSSYGQGNTEAFF. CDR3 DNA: TGTGCCAGCAGCTCCTATGGACAGGGGAACACTGAAGCTTTCTTT.

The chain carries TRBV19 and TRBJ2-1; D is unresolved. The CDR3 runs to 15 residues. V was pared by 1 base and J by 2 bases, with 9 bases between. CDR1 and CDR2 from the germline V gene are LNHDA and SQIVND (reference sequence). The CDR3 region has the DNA TGTGCCAGTAGTATAGGGGCAGAACCCTACAATGAGCAGTTCTTC. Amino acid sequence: CASSIGAEPYNEQFF.

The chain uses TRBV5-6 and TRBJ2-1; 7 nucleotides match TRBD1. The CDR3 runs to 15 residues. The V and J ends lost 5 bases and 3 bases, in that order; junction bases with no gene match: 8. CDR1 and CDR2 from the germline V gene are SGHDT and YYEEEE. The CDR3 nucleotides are TGTGCCAGCAGTTCCCTGGGACAGTACTACAATGAGCAGTTCTTC. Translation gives CASSSLGQYYNEQFF.

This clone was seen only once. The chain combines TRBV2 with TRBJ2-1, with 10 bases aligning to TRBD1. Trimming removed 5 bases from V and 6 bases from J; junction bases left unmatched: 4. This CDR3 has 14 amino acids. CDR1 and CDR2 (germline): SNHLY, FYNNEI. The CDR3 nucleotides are TGTGCCAGCAGTTGGGACAGGGGAGGCAATGAGCAGTTCTTC. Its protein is CASSWDRGGNEQFF.

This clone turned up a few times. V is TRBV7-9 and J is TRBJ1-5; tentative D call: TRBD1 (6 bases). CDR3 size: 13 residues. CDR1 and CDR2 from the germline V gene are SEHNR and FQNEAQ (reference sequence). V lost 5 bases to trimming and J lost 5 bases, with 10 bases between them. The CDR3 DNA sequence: TGTGCCAGCAGCAAACAGGGTGATCAGCCCCAGCATTTT. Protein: CASSKQGDQPQHF.

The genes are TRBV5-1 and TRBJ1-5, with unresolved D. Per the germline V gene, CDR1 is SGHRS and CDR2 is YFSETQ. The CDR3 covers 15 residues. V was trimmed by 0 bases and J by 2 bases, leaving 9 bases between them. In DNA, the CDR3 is TGCGCCAGCAGCTTGGATTCTGGGGGCAATCAGCCCCAGCATTTT. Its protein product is CASSLDSGGNQPQHF.

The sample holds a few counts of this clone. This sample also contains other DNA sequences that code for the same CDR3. The CDR3, as DNA: TGTGCCAGTAGCCCAGGGAGGGGAAAGAACACTGAAGCTTTCTTT. Its translation: CASSPGRGKNTEAFF. The chain uses TRBV19 and TRBJ1-1; D is perhaps TRBD1 (5 bases). Germline values: CDR1 LNHDA, CDR2 SQIVND (reference sequence). The V gene lost 6 bases and the J gene lost 1 base, with 15 bases spanning the gap. The CDR3 is made up of 15 amino acids.

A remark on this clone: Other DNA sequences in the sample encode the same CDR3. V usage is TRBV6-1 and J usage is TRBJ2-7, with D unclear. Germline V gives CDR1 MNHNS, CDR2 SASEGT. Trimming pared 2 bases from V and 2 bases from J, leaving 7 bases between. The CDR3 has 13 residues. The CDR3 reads CASSEMTPYEQYF. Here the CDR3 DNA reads TGTGCCAGCAGTGAAATGACCCCCTACGAGCAGTACTTC.

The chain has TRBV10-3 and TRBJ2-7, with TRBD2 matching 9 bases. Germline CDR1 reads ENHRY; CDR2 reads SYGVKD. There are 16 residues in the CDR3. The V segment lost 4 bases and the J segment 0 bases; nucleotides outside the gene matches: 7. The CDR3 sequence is CAISAPGLATSYEQYF. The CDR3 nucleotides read TGTGCCATCAGTGCCCCGGGACTAGCAACCTCCTACGAGCAGTACTTC.